The next 18 T cell receptor beta chains were all read from a single sample in a study of T cells after yellow fever vaccination (dated by TCRdb to the late 2010s). This specimen's treatment or condition label, per the study, means: live attenuated yellow fever vaccine strain. Library method: 5' RACE. Instrument on record: Illumina NovaSeq 6000. TCRdb reprocessing: public reads trimmed at Q25 with fastp, clones called with MiXCR, in-frame beta chains kept. Duplicate CDR3 protein sequences are folded into a single record with the most common DNA and genes. This sample lists about 310,000 distinct CDR3 sequences; about 3.5% were detected once. The ten top clones hold roughly a quarter of the sample. Material: PBMCs, obtained on the day of the yellow fever booster vaccination. These receptors were taken from a man aged 18 to 30 who received the YFV17D yellow fever vaccine.

V usage is TRBV12-3 or TRBV12-4 and J usage is TRBJ1-6; D unclear. The CDR3 extends over 15 amino acids. V was trimmed by 2 bases and J by 9 bases, leaving 14 bases between them. The CDR3 loop is CASSLWGSPSSPLHF. In DNA form, the CDR3 reads TGTGCCAGCAGTTTATGGGGATCTCCCAGTTCACCCCTCCACTTT.

This clonotype was seen only a few times. The genes are TRBV4-1 and TRBJ2-5, with 10 nucleotides matching TRBD1. The length of the CDR3 is 15 residues. Trimming took 3 bases from V and 5 from J; bases not matched to a gene: 6. Germline values: CDR1 MGHRA, CDR2 YSYEKL. CDR3 loop: CASSHRQGARETQYF. CDR3 coding DNA: TGCGCCAGCAGCCATCGACAGGGGGCGCGGGAGACCCAGTACTTC.

This clonotype appeared many times. The chain recombines TRBV11-2 with TRBJ2-2; perhaps TRBD2 as D (6 bases). V was shortened by 4 bases and J by 10 bases, with 19 bases between the two germline ends. This CDR3 region has 15 residues. The germline CDR1 and CDR2 sequences are SGHAT and FQNNGV. As DNA, the CDR3 is TGTGCCAGCAGCTCGCAATACGGGGGTTATGAGGAGCTGTTTTTT. Its protein is CASSSQYGGYEELFF.

The V and J genes are TRBV7-2 and TRBJ2-5; perhaps TRBD1 as D (6 bases). Germline V gene data show CDR1 as SGHTA and CDR2 as FQGNSA. V dropped 1 base and J dropped 5 bases, with 17 bases sitting between them. The length of the CDR3 is 16 residues. For the CDR3, the DNA is TGTGCCAGCAGCTTAGTTTTGGGGGCCGGGGCTGAGACCCAGTACTTC. As protein: CASSLVLGAGAETQYF.

Many counts were recorded for this clonotype. The CDR3 protein is CASSVRTGYNEQFF. Written as DNA, the CDR3 is TGTGCCAGCAGCGTACGGACAGGGTACAATGAGCAGTTCTTC. The V gene is TRBV9, the J gene TRBJ2-1; 8 bases map to TRBD1. Germline V CDR1 and CDR2: SGDLS, YYNGEE. The trim removed 1 base at V and 4 bases at J, leaving 1 base unmatched. The CDR3 sequence is 14 residues long.

This chain uses TRBV5-1 with TRBJ2-3, with a possible D match to TRBD2 (5 bases). The V end was cut by 0 bases, the J end by 2 bases, with 16 bases between. The CDR3 loop spans 17 amino acids. The V gene's germline CDR1 is SGHRS and CDR2 YFSETQ. CDR3 nucleotide sequence: TGCGCCAGCAGCTTGGGACCTCGGTCGGGGTTCACAGATACGCAGTATTTT. Protein product: CASSLGPRSGFTDTQYF. Combining the CDR3 with reference TRBV5-1 and TRBJ2-3 gives the whole variable domain KAGVTQTPRYLIKTRGQQVTLSCSPISGHRSVSWYQQTPGQGLQFLFEYFSETQRNKGNFPGRFSGRQFSNSRSEMNVSTLELGDSALYLCASSLGPRSGFTDTQYFGPGTRLTVL.

This clonotype was recorded many times. The chain carries TRBV3-1 and TRBJ2-2; tentative D call: TRBD1 (6 bases). The CDR3 is 17 amino acids. CDR1 is LGHDT, CDR2 YNNKEL, per germline (reference sequence). The germline V and J ends were trimmed by 2 bases and 0 bases, with 13 bases remaining between them. CDR3 in amino acids: CASSQPTGSANTGELFF. The CDR3 bases are TGTGCCAGCAGCCAACCGACAGGATCGGCGAACACCGGGGAGCTGTTTTTT.

V and J are TRBV28 and TRBJ1-6; D call uncertain. CDR1 is MDHEN, CDR2 SYDVKM, per germline. This CDR3 comprises 16 residues. V shed 4 bases and J shed 7 bases, with 17 bases lying between them. The CDR3 coding sequence is TGTGCCAGCAGTTCCCACGGACTGTCGGAAAATTCACCCCTCCACTTT. It codes for CASSSHGLSENSPLHF.

This clonotype showed up many times. The V gene is TRBV7-9, the J gene TRBJ2-1, with no clear D. Germline V CDR1 and CDR2: SEHNR, FQNEAQ (reference sequence). This CDR3 has 16 residues. Trimming removed 2 bases from V and 0 bases from J, with 11 bases in between. The CDR3 coding sequence is TGTGCCAGCAGCTTAACCGTCCAAAGCTCCTACAATGAGCAGTTCTTC. Its translation is CASSLTVQSSYNEQFF. The full variable domain, its missing parts supplied by reference TRBV7-9 and TRBJ2-1, is DTGVSQNPRHKITKRGQNVTFRCDPISEHNRLYWYRQTLGQGPEFLTYFQNEAQLEKSRLLSDRFSAERPKGSFSTLEIQRTEQGDSAMYLCASSLTVQSSYNEQFFGPGTRLTVL.

There are many counts of this clonotype. The V gene is TRBV4-2, the J gene TRBJ2-5; 11 bases map to TRBD1. CDR1 and CDR2 from the germline V gene are LGHNA and YNFKEQ. This CDR3 has 16 amino acids. Germline trimming cut 4 bases from V and 1 base from J; bases unmatched to any gene: 5. CDR3 DNA sequence: TGTGCCAGCAGCCTCCCGGGACAGGGGGTCCAAGAGACCCAGTACTTC. Its protein product is CASSLPGQGVQETQYF.

This clonotype was recorded at least ten times. The rearrangement joins TRBV3-1 to TRBJ2-7, with D possibly being TRBD1 (6 bases). The germline gives CDR1 LGHDT, CDR2 YNNKEL (reference sequence). CDR3 length equals 15 residues. With 3 bases removed from V and 2 bases from J, the gap between germline ends came to 14 bases. Here the CDR3 DNA reads TGTGCCAGCAGCCACGGCCGGGGACAAACCTACGAGCAGTACTTC. Its protein product is CASSHGRGQTYEQYF.

This clonotype was counted ten times or more. The chain employs TRBV6-2 or TRBV6-3 and TRBJ2-1; a weak D match, TRBD2 (6 bases). Germline V gene sequence: CDR1 MNHEY, CDR2 SVGEGT. Trimming stripped 6 bases from V and 8 bases from J, with 20 bases between. The CDR3 loop spans 15 amino acids. Here the CDR3 DNA reads TGTGCCAGCAGCTTGAATCCCGACTGGGGGGATGAGCAGTTCTTC. This gives the protein CASSLNPDWGDEQFF.

This clonotype was recorded many times. The V and J genes are TRBV20-1 and TRBJ2-3; the D gene is possibly TRBD1 (6 bases). V lost 5 bases and J 0 bases, leaving 12 bases between the germline ends. Germline V gene sequence: CDR1 DFQATT, CDR2 SNEGSKA (reference sequence). This CDR3 has 14 amino acids. CDR3 in DNA: TGCAGTGCTGTCCCGGGACAAAGCACAGATACGCAGTATTTT. It translates to CSAVPGQSTDTQYF.

This clonotype showed up just a few times. The chain joins TRBV12-3 or TRBV12-4 to TRBJ1-1; no reliable D call. The CDR3 runs 11 residues. Trimming removed 7 bases from V and 2 bases from J, with 5 bases in between. The CDR3 here is CASTINTEAFF. CDR3 nucleotide sequence: TGTGCCAGCACAATCAACACTGAAGCTTTCTTT.

This clonotype was recorded at least ten times. The V gene is TRBV5-1, the J gene TRBJ2-7, with 11 bases identical to TRBD2. Germline CDR1 is SGHRS and CDR2 is YFSETQ. V trimming: 2 bases; J trimming: 12 bases; junction bases outside the gene matches: 7. The CDR3 is 13 amino acids. This chain's CDR3 is CASSFGTSGRGYF. The DNA for the CDR3 is TGCGCCAGCAGCTTCGGGACTAGCGGCCGAGGGTACTTC. The full variable domain, its missing parts supplied by reference TRBV5-1 and TRBJ2-7, is KAGVTQTPRYLIKTRGQQVTLSCSPISGHRSVSWYQQTPGQGLQFLFEYFSETQRNKGNFPGRFSGRQFSNSRSEMNVSTLELGDSALYLCASSFGTSGRGYFGPGTRLTVT.

This clonotype turned up a few times. The chain joins TRBV15 to TRBJ2-7; 8 positions match TRBD2. CDR3 size: 16 residues. Germline CDR1 is LNHNV and CDR2 is YYDKDF (reference sequence). J was trimmed by 8 bases and V by 5 bases; bases with no gene match: 17. CDR3: CATSARGAGDLLKQYF. The CDR3 nucleotides are TGTGCCACCAGCGCCCGAGGAGCGGGGGACCTACTGAAGCAGTACTTC.

This clonotype turned up a few times. The chain joins TRBV3-1 to TRBJ2-1; 7 bases align to TRBD1. CDR3 length: 14 residues. J was trimmed by 9 bases and V by 6 bases; bases with no gene match: 11. Germline assignment: CDR1 LGHDT and CDR2 YNNKEL (reference sequence). This CDR3 reads CASRGDRDWGEQFF. The DNA for the CDR3 is TGTGCCAGCAGGGGAGACAGGGATTGGGGTGAGCAGTTCTTC.

About this clonotype itself: The junction differs from germline at one of its ends, possibly a read error. The chain uses TRBV10-3 and TRBJ2-7, with D uncertain. This CDR3 contains 12 residues. Germline V lookup: CDR1 ENHRY, CDR2 SYGVKD. In DNA form, the CDR3 reads TGTGCCATCAGTGAGGGGTCGGGCCCCAGGCACTTC. Amino acid sequence: CAISEGSGPRHF.